This TCR beta chain emerged from a study of blood T cell repertoires in COVID-19. The overall study: The study drew acute and convalescent COVID-19 samples from the United States, Italy and Spain. The analysed material was cDNA or gDNA that came from T cells, B-cell-depleted T cells, or PBMCs.

V shed 3 bases, J shed 4 bases, and the junction held 8 bases outside the gene matches. The V gene's germline CDR1 is GTSNPN and CDR2 SVGIG (reference sequence). The CDR3 runs to 15 residues. Per the original methods: From reference gene primer amplification, estimates of nucleated cell counts were derived. Clones were sequenced by immunoSEQ multiplex PCR, and TCRdb holds only the in-frame ones, with some missing. That table supplies the V and J calls and clone size; D and trimming were determined from the DNA. The repertoire holds roughly 200,000 clones, 84% seen once, with 4% to 5.5% in the top ten.

The receptor comes from a man in his fifties with active or convalescent COVID-19. The sequenced sample was peripheral blood. The gene calls are TRBV30 and TRBJ2-1; 8 nucleotides align to TRBD2. The CDR3 DNA reads TGTGCCTGGAGGGGTAGCGGGGCCCCATACAATGAGCAGTTCTTC. Encoded protein: CAWRGSGAPYNEQFF. The variable domain in full, completed from reference TRBV30 and TRBJ2-1, reads SQTIHQWPATLVQPVGSPLSLECTVEGTSNPNLYWYRQAAGRGLQLLFYSVGIGQISSEVPQNLSASRPQDRQFILSSKKLLLSDSGFYLCAWRGSGAPYNEQFFGPGTRLTVL.